This T cell receptor beta chain derives from a study of STAT5B mutations in CD4+ large granular lymphocyte leukemia. Broader study findings: TRBV06-family usage was enriched in top patient clones (8/27) versus controls (2/35).

Using immunoSEQ multiplex PCR, the repertoire was profiled, and TCRdb retains in-frame clones only, with some absent. The data show around 26,000 clones, with around two thirds seen just once and roughly a tenth held by the top ten. CDR3 length equals 15 residues. V shed 4 bases and J 1 base; nucleotides not matched to a gene: 7. Germline V gene data show CDR1 as SGHRS and CDR2 as YFSETQ. Of note for this clone: Antigen unknown.

Sequencing used CD4+ T cells from blood buffy coats. V is TRBV5-1 and J is TRBJ1-1, with 7 bases lining up with TRBD1. This clonotype originated in a human donor in good health. The CDR3 here is CASSTSTGRNTEAFF. The CDR3 DNA is TGCGCCAGCAGCACATCGACAGGGAGGAACACTGAAGCTTTCTTT.